The 24 T cell receptor beta chains below come from one sample, sequenced in a study of naive CD8 T cells in extremely preterm neonates. Study results and caveats: Preterm infants showed shorter CDR3s, fewer N additions and less trimming than older groups.

Here immunoSEQ multiplex PCR was the method, and the copy in TCRdb shows in-frame clones only, minus some. Of 21,000 or so clones listed, around 88% are singletons. Antigen specificity for these receptors is unknown. Samples were taken at extremely preterm deliveries at about 23-27 weeks of gestation. The specimen sequenced was naive CD8+ T cells from cord blood. The source is a boy who was born preterm.

V and J are TRBV4-2 and TRBJ2-7; D possibly uses TRBD1 or TRBD2 (5 bases each). The V and J ends lost 0 bases and 3 bases respectively, with 24 bases between them. Germline V gene sequence: CDR1 LGHNA, CDR2 YNFKEQ. This CDR3 spans 19 amino acids. The CDR3 bases are TGTGCCAGCAGCCAAGATAACCCGAAGGGGAGAACCCCCCTCTACGAGCAGTACTTC. Translation: CASSQDNPKGRTPLYEQYF.

The CDR3 sequence is CASSLGGAGANVLTF. The CDR3 DNA is TGTGCCAGCAGCTTAGGGGGCGCTGGGGCCAACGTCCTGACTTTC. This rearrangement joins TRBV7-6 to TRBJ2-6; maybe TRBD1 (5 bases). Germline CDR1 SGHVS, CDR2 FNYEAQ. CDR3 length: 15 amino acids. Trimming stripped 1 base from V and 2 bases from J, with 6 bases between.

This clone has a single count. The gene calls are TRBV30 and TRBJ1-6; no clear D. The CDR3 contains 14 residues. From germline, CDR1 is GTSNPN and CDR2 SVGIG (reference sequence). Trimming shortened V by 3 bases and J by 2 bases, and 8 bases separated the two germline ends. DNA of the CDR3: TGTGCCTGGAGAAGGGCCCCCTATAATTCACCCCTCCACTTT. Translated: CAWRRAPYNSPLHF.

This clone was recorded only once. V is TRBV9 and J is TRBJ1-2, with 9 bases aligning to TRBD1. Looked up from germline, CDR1 is SGDLS and CDR2 is YYNGEE. The CDR3 has 14 residues. J gave up 5 bases and V 3 bases, and 5 bases lay outside the gene matches. CDR3 sequence (DNA): TGTGCCAGCAGCGCCCTGACAGGGGGGTATGGCTACACCTTC. It codes for CASSALTGGYGYTF.

V gene TRBV15 combines with J gene TRBJ2-2; TRBD1 is a possible D gene (6 bases). Germline V gene sequence: CDR1 LNHNV, CDR2 YYDKDF (reference sequence). The V end lost 9 bases, the J end lost 2 bases, and 10 bases lay between the germline ends. This CDR3 contains 13 residues. The CDR3 here is CATPGQNTGELFF. Written as DNA, the CDR3 is TGTGCCACTCCGGGACAAAACACCGGGGAGCTGTTTTTT. The entire variable domain, with the rest obtained from reference TRBV15 and TRBJ2-2, is as follows: DAMVIQNPRYQVTQFGKPVTLSCSQTLNHNVMYWYQQKSSQAPKLLFHYYDKDFNNEADTPDNFQSRRPNTSFCFLDIRSPGLGDTAMYLCATPGQNTGELFFGEGSRLTVL.

V is TRBV6-1 and J is TRBJ1-2; 9 nucleotides match TRBD1. After removal of 3 bases from V and 4 bases from J, the junction contained 0 bases not matched to a gene. The CDR3 covers 13 residues. Germline V gives CDR1 MNHNS, CDR2 SASEGT. The CDR3 loop is CASSETGGYGYTF. In DNA, the CDR3 is TGTGCCAGCAGTGAGACAGGGGGCTATGGCTACACCTTC.

The chain joins TRBV7-9 to TRBJ2-1; 7 bases line up with TRBD2. V shed 5 bases and J 2 bases; nucleotides not matched to a gene: 0. CDR1 is SEHNR and CDR2 is FQNEAQ in the germline V gene (reference sequence). The CDR3 is made up of 13 amino acids. Written as DNA, the CDR3 is TGTGCCAGCAGCGGGGGGGCCTACAATGAGCAGTTCTTC. It yields the protein CASSGGAYNEQFF.

V is TRBV9 and J is TRBJ1-1; 8 positions match TRBD1. Germline V CDR1 and CDR2: SGDLS, YYNGEE. With 1 base clipped from V and 7 bases from J, the junction kept 6 bases outside the gene matches. The CDR3 totals 14 residues. CDR3 DNA: TGTGCCAGCAGCGTATTCGGACAGGGTGATGAAGCTTTCTTT. Translated: CASSVFGQGDEAFF. The variable domain in full, with the rest retrieved from reference TRBV9 and TRBJ1-1, is DSGVTQTPKHLITATGQRVTLRCSPRSGDLSVYWYQQSLDQGLQFLIQYYNGEERAKGNILERFSAQQFPDLHSELNLSSLELGDSALYFCASSVFGQGDEAFFGQGTRLTVV.

The J gene is TRBJ2-2, the V gene TRBV7-9; no reliable D call. Trimming stripped 2 bases from V and 1 base from J, with 2 bases between. The germline gives CDR1 SEHNR, CDR2 FQNEAQ (reference sequence). CDR3 length: 13 residues. CDR3 sequence reads: CASSLLNTGELFF. Here the CDR3 DNA reads TGTGCCAGCAGCTTACTGAACACCGGGGAGCTGTTTTTT.

The chain is built from TRBV9 and TRBJ1-4; no firm D call. The germline V gene has CDR1 SGDLS and CDR2 YYNGEE. This CDR3 region has 16 residues. Trimming left V 3 bases short and J 0 bases short, with 12 bases between. CDR3 coding DNA: TGTGCCAGCAGCGGGACTAGCGGGGCAACTAATGAAAAACTGTTTTTT. This sequence encodes CASSGTSGATNEKLFF.

This rearrangement joins TRBV12-5 to TRBJ2-7; 7 bases map to TRBD1. Losses at the gene ends were 1 base for V and 6 bases for J; bases not matched to a gene: 0. The length of the CDR3 is 12 residues. The V gene's germline CDR1 is LGHNT and CDR2 FRNRAP. The CDR3 bases are TGTGCTAGTGGTTTGGGACAGGGCGAGCAGTACTTC. Translation gives CASGLGQGEQYF.

V is TRBV5-1 and J is TRBJ1-1; no firm D call. V gave up 4 bases and J gave up 3 bases, with 4 bases separating them. There are 11 residues in the CDR3. Germline CDR1 is SGHRS and CDR2 is YFSETQ. CDR3 loop: CASSGYTEAFF. Here the CDR3 DNA reads TGCGCCAGCAGCGGCTACACTGAAGCTTTCTTT.

The gene calls are TRBV5-6 and TRBJ2-7; D is perhaps TRBD2 (5 bases). V lost 4 bases and J lost 3, with 5 bases in between. The CDR3 is 11 amino acids. The germline V gene has CDR1 SGHDT and CDR2 YYEEEE. The chain's CDR3 is CASSRDYEQYF. CDR3 sequence (DNA): TGTGCCAGCAGCCGGGACTACGAGCAGTACTTC.

The chain recombines TRBV21-1 with TRBJ2-4; the D call of TRBD1 is as the table states it, not checked on the DNA. TRBV21-1 has pseudogene status. This CDR3 has 16 amino acids. The CDR3 loop is CASSKGQGAAKNIQYF. DNA of the CDR3: TGTGCCAGCAGCAAAGGACAGGGGGCAGCCAAAAACATTCAGTACTTC.

This sequence joins TRBV30 and TRBJ2-1; a weak D match, TRBD2 (6 bases). V gave up 0 bases and J gave up 0 bases, with 9 bases separating them. This CDR3 has 15 amino acids. Per germline, CDR1 GTSNPN and CDR2 SVGIG (reference sequence). For the CDR3, the DNA is TGTGCCTGGAGTGTACGGGGGAGCTCCTACAATGAGCAGTTCTTC. Its translation: CAWSVRGSSYNEQFF.

V usage is TRBV7-9 and J usage is TRBJ2-3; tentatively, D is TRBD2 (5 bases). Trimming removed 3 bases at V and 3 bases at J, with 16 bases between. CDR1 SEHNR and CDR2 FQNEAQ come from the germline V gene (reference sequence). This CDR3 has 16 residues. For the CDR3, the DNA is TGTGCCAGCAGCTTTAGCTCTAGACTACCAACAGATACGCAGTATTTT. Its protein product is CASSFSSRLPTDTQYF.

The chain links TRBV9 to TRBJ2-3; D is uncertain. This CDR3 has 12 amino acids. V was clipped by 0 bases and J by 5 bases, with 4 bases between them. Germline CDR1 is SGDLS and CDR2 is YYNGEE. Here the CDR3 reads CASSVGLDTQYF. DNA of the CDR3: TGTGCCAGCAGCGTAGGACTAGATACGCAGTATTTT.

This chain uses TRBV27 with TRBJ1-6; D is uncertain. CDR1 MNHEY and CDR2 SMNVEV come from the germline V gene (reference sequence). Trimming left V 2 bases short and J 8 bases short, with 7 bases between. The CDR3 sequence is 13 residues long. DNA for the CDR3: TGTGCCAGCAGTTTAAGCAGCTATTCACCCCTCCACTTT. Translation gives CASSLSSYSPLHF.

The V call is TRBV9, the J call TRBJ1-2; 8 bases line up with TRBD1. The germline V gene has CDR1 SGDLS and CDR2 YYNGEE. The CDR3 sequence is 17 residues long. Trimming removed 0 bases from V and 1 base from J; junction bases left unmatched: 8. This CDR3 reads CASSVASGGQFNYGYTF. The DNA for the CDR3 is TGTGCCAGCAGCGTAGCGTCAGGGGGCCAATTTAACTATGGCTACACCTTC.

The chain joins TRBV30 to TRBJ2-1; 10 bases line up with TRBD2. The V segment lost 5 bases and the J segment 5 bases; nucleotides outside the gene matches: 0. The CDR3 loop spans 12 amino acids. Looked up from germline, CDR1 is GTSNPN and CDR2 is SVGIG (reference sequence). The CDR3 region is CAWGLADNEQFF. For the CDR3, the DNA is TGTGCCTGGGGACTAGCGGACAATGAGCAGTTCTTC.

The V and J genes are TRBV6-1 and TRBJ2-3; tentatively, D is TRBD2 (6 bases). Germline-derived CDR1 and CDR2 are MNHNS and SASEGT. The CDR3 runs 19 residues. Trimming took 1 base from V and 4 from J, leaving 24 bases between them. The CDR3 coding sequence is TGTGCCAGCAGTGAAGAAACCGGGACTTACGACCCGGAGGCAGATACGCAGTATTTT. Its protein product is CASSEETGTYDPEADTQYF.

The chain recombines TRBV4-1 with TRBJ2-7; either TRBD1 or TRBD2 may supply D (6 bases each). V was cut by 5 bases and J by 0 bases, with 20 bases left in between. Germline V gene lookup returns CDR1 MGHRA and CDR2 YSYEKL. CDR3 size: 17 residues. DNA of the CDR3: TGCGCCAGCAGCTTTATCTACGGGGGCGCCAACTCCTACGAGCAGTACTTC. It is translated as CASSFIYGGANSYEQYF.

This clone was counted a single time. The rearrangement uses TRBV9 and TRBJ2-5; D unresolved. The CDR3 is made up of 12 amino acids. Germline assignment: CDR1 SGDLS and CDR2 YYNGEE. Trimming removed 1 base at V and 2 bases at J, with 3 bases between. The CDR3 sequence: CASSVQQETQYF. In nucleotides, the CDR3 is TGTGCCAGCAGCGTACAGCAAGAGACCCAGTACTTC.

The chain uses TRBV9 and TRBJ2-2, with D unresolved. Germline V gene lookup returns CDR1 SGDLS and CDR2 YYNGEE. This CDR3 is built from 14 residues. Trimming removed 0 bases from V and 5 bases from J, with 8 bases in between. For the CDR3, the DNA is TGTGCCAGCAGCGTAGGTGGGGATACCGGGGAGCTGTTTTTT. This translates into CASSVGGDTGELFF.